This TCR beta chain was observed in a study of blood T cells in healthy people across ages. A J-beta primer mix and a sample-barcoded 5' primer were used in a second PCR of roughly 7 to 12 cycles. TCRdb redid the calling of the 5' RACE reads with MiXCR, one entry per CDR3 protein. The sample shows roughly 860,000 distinct CDR3 sequences, 60% to 80% of them seen only once. About this clonotype itself: Its antigen is undetermined.

General study points: The recorded TCR beta diversity per million T cells decreased in a roughly linear manner with age.

Extractions gave at least 5.5 micrograms of total RNA per sample. This clonotype was obtained from a man in his thirties or forties in good health. Sequencing input: blood.

CDR3 protein: CSAPEGSYGYTF. Here the CDR3 DNA reads TGCAGCGCGCCGGAGGGTAGCTATGGCTACACCTTC. The chain carries TRBV20-1 and TRBJ1-2; D is ambiguous. Germline V lookup: CDR1 DFQATT, CDR2 SNEGSKA (reference sequence). The CDR3 extends over 12 amino acids.